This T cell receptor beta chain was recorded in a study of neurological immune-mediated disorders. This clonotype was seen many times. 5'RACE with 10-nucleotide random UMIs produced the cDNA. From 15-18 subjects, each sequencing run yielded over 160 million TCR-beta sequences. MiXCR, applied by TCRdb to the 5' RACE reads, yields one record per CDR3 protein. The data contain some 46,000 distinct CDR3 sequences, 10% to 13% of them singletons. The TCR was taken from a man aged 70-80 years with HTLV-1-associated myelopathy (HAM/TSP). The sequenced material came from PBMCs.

The CDR3 DNA reads as TGTGCCAGCAGCTTAGCCCGTCAGGGGGCAAACTACGAGCAGTACTTC. It is translated as CASSLARQGANYEQYF. V and J are TRBV7-2 and TRBJ2-7, with 8 bases matching TRBD1. V shed 0 bases and J 3 bases; nucleotides not matched to a gene: 7. The CDR3 has 16 amino acids. Germline-derived CDR1 and CDR2 are SGHTA and FQGNSA.